A selection of T cell receptor beta chains follows, all from one sample in a study of long-term antiretroviral therapy in people with HIV. TCRdb's copy holds only in-frame clones and misses some; the assay was immunoSEQ multiplex PCR. Altogether tens of thousands of clones are present, approximately 81% being singletons, with the ten largest covering about a tenth. The sequences come from unsorted PBMCs, collected 2.3 years after starting antiretroviral therapy. All receptors derive from a man aged 35 to 55 with HIV. The CDR3 runs from the conserved cysteine through the conserved F or W. D genes are given only for firm matches. Some rows mark clone size as missing; the rest say once, few, many or name a class of expanded clone.

V	J	D	size	DNA	CDR3
TRBV10-3	TRBJ2-7	NA	NA	TGTGCCACTCATCCCGCCGGGGAGAGCTCCTACGAGCAGTACTTC	CATHPAGESSYEQYF
TRBV11-2	TRBJ1-1	NA	NA	TGTGCCAGCAGCCCGGATCAGGGAGTGGGAGCTTTCTTT	CASSPDQGVGAFF
TRBV5-1	TRBJ2-7	NA	NA	TGCGCCAGCAGCTTTCAGGGGGGAGCCTACGAGCAGTACTTC	CASSFQGGAYEQYF
TRBV11-2	TRBJ2-7	NA	NA	TGTGCCAGCAGCCCGGTAATCGGGGCAGACAGGAGCTCCTACGAGCAGTACTTC	CASSPVIGADRSSYEQYF
TRBV7-9	TRBJ2-5	NA	NA	TGTGCCAGCAGCTTAGCCCCCGGTTGGGAGACCCAGTACTTC	CASSLAPGWETQYF
TRBV6-6	TRBJ2-7	NA	NA	TGTGCCAGCAGTTACAGGGGCGACGAGCAGTACTTC	CASSYRGDEQYF
TRBV15	TRBJ1-1	NA	NA	TGTGCCACCAGCAGAGATGAAACTAAAGCTTTCTTT	CATSRDETKAFF
TRBV10-3	TRBJ2-7	NA	NA	TGTGCCACCCGGTGGGGGGTTGGCGAGCAGTACTTC	CATRWGVGEQYF
TRBV7-8	TRBJ1-5	NA	NA	TGTGCCAGCCGGAGTCAGGACAATCAGCCCCAGCATTTT	CASRSQDNQPQHF
TRBV30	TRBJ1-4	TRBD1	NA	TGTGCCTGGAGCGAATTCTCCGGGACAGTGAATGAAAAACTGTTTTTT	CAWSEFSGTVNEKLFF
TRBV5-6	TRBJ2-1	NA	NA	TGTGCCAGCAGCTGGTACAATGAGCAGTTCTTC	CASSWYNEQFF
TRBV7-9	TRBJ2-1	TRBD1	NA	TGTGCCAGCAGCATTCACAGGGGGCTTAACAATGAGCAGTTCTTC	CASSIHRGLNNEQFF
TRBV14	TRBJ1-1	TRBD1	NA	TGTGCCAGTAACAGGGGGCGCGGCACTGAAGCTTTCTTT	CASNRGRGTEAFF
TRBV5-1	TRBJ2-7	TRBD1	NA	TGCGCCAGCACGGACAGGGAGGACGAGCAGTACTTC	CASTDREDEQYF
TRBV30	TRBJ2-5	TRBD2	NA	TGTGCCCTAAAGGGCGGGGGCCAAGAGACCCAGTACTTC	CALKGGGQETQYF
TRBV4-1	TRBJ1-5	NA	NA	TGCGCCAGCAGCCACGAAGCCCCCGGGGATCAGCCCCAGCATTTT	CASSHEAPGDQPQHF
TRBV4-1	TRBJ1-3	NA	NA	TGCGCCAGCAGCCAAAGACAGCTCTCTGGAAACACCATATATTTT	CASSQRQLSGNTIYF
TRBV4-1	TRBJ2-7	NA	NA	TGCGCCAGCAGCCAAGAAGACTACTCGACCTACGAGCAGTACTTC	CASSQEDYSTYEQYF
TRBV10-1	TRBJ1-4	NA	few	TGCGCCAGCAGTGCACCGACAGTCAGTACTAATGAAAAACTGTTTTTT	CASSAPTVSTNEKLFF
TRBV5-1	TRBJ2-6	NA	NA	TGCGCCAGCAGCTTGGGCTTGACAGCCCCGGGGTCCTTCTCTGGGGCCAACGTCCTGACTTTC	CASSLGLTAPGSFSGANVLTF
TRBV18	TRBJ2-1	NA	NA	TGTGCCAGCTCGCCCCAGGGAGGCGATGAGCAGTTCTTC	CASSPQGGDEQFF
TRBV27	TRBJ1-1	NA	NA	TGTGCCAGCAGTCCAATGGGGGGCAGGGCTGAAGCTTTCTTT	CASSPMGGRAEAFF
TRBV15	TRBJ2-1	NA	NA	TGTGCCACCAGCCTAGGGTTCTCCTACAATGAGCAGTTCTTC	CATSLGFSYNEQFF
TRBV5-1	TRBJ1-5	NA	NA	TGCGCCAGCAGTGGGGGCGAAAATCAGCCCCAGCATTTT	CASSGGENQPQHF
TRBV27	TRBJ2-7	TRBD2	NA	TGTGCCAGCAGTTTAGGCGGGAGGATGACTTACGAGCAGTACTTC	CASSLGGRMTYEQYF
TRBV9	TRBJ1-2	TRBD1	few	TGTGCCAGCAGCCCCTCGACAGGGTTAGGAAACTATGGCTACACCTTC	CASSPSTGLGNYGYTF
TRBV6-5	TRBJ2-5	TRBD1	NA	TGTGCCAGCAGTTACTCGGACAGGGATCAAGAGACCCAGTACTTC	CASSYSDRDQETQYF
TRBV7-6	TRBJ2-5	TRBD2	NA	TGTGCCAGCAGCTTTAGCGGGACGGTGGAGACCCAGTACTTC	CASSFSGTVETQYF
TRBV7-9	TRBJ1-3	NA	NA	TGTGCCAGCAGCTTAGTGCCGGGGCCCGCTGGAAACACCATATATTTT	CASSLVPGPAGNTIYF
TRBV9	TRBJ2-3	TRBD1	NA	TGTGCCAGCAGCTTGGGACAGACTAACACAGATACGCAGTATTTT	CASSLGQTNTDTQYF
TRBV4-1	TRBJ2-1	NA	NA	TGCGCCAGCAGCGGGGGGCATGGCGATGAGCAGTTCTTC	CASSGGHGDEQFF
TRBV7-9	TRBJ2-1	TRBD2	NA	TGTGCCAGCAGCAGCCCACTAGCGGGCTCCTACAATGAGCAGTTCTTC	CASSSPLAGSYNEQFF
TRBV7-9	TRBJ2-1	TRBD2	NA	TGTGCCAGCAGCTTAGCGGGACTAGCGGGGGGGTACGGAGAGCAGTTCTTC	CASSLAGLAGGYGEQFF
TRBV7-2	TRBJ2-3	TRBD1	NA	TGTGCCAGCAGCCGGGGACAGCCGTTCACAGATACGCAGTATTTT	CASSRGQPFTDTQYF
TRBV6-5	TRBJ1-5	NA	NA	TGTGCCAGCAGTTACATCGTCAATCAGCCCCAGCATTTT	CASSYIVNQPQHF
TRBV7-9	TRBJ1-6	NA	once	TGTGCCAGCAGCCCCGAGGGGGGAGGCTCACCCCTCCACTTT	CASSPEGGGSPLHF
TRBV27	TRBJ2-3	NA	NA	TGTGCCAGCAGCCTTTCGGGGGTAAGCACAGATACGCAGTATTTT	CASSLSGVSTDTQYF
TRBV11-2	TRBJ1-1	NA	NA	TGTGCCAGCAGCCGGGGATGGGACACTGAAGCTTTCTTT	CASSRGWDTEAFF
TRBV30	TRBJ1-3	NA	few	TGTGCCTGGAGTCCAAACTCTGGAAACACCATATATTTT	CAWSPNSGNTIYF
TRBV5-1	TRBJ2-1	NA	NA	TGCGCCAGCAGCTTGCCCGGAAGCTCCTCCTACAATGAGCAGTTCTTC	CASSLPGSSSYNEQFF